This T cell receptor (beta chain) appears in the sequencing data of a study of OX40 agonist ivuxolimab in advanced cancers. Whole-study findings and limits: On average, CD8+ T cells showed a greater number of expanded clones than CD4+. Nonresponders, in some cases, also had low normalized T-cell clonal expansion.

Remarks on this clone: Its target is not known.

Blood sampling took place at baseline, cycle 4 day 1, and cycle 7 day 1. TCRdb's table, derived via immunoSEQ multiplex PCR, lists solely in-frame clones and lacks some. The data hold some 74,000 clones, with approximately 82% observed a single time. The starting material was CD4+ or CD8+ T cells sorted from blood, obtained in a trial of the OX40 agonist ivuxolimab. This receptor was identified in an adult with an advanced solid tumor such as melanoma, head and neck, liver or kidney cancer.

The CDR3 region has the DNA TGTGCCAGCAGCTTAGGGGACGGGGCTTACAATGAGCAGTTCTTC. Translated, it gives CASSLGDGAYNEQFF. The chain recombines TRBV7-7 with TRBJ2-1, with D perhaps being TRBD1 or TRBD2 (5 bases each). Germline lookup yields CDR1 SSHAT and CDR2 FNYEAQ (reference sequence). Trimming left V 1 base short and J 4 bases short, with 11 bases between. The CDR3 sequence is 15 residues long.